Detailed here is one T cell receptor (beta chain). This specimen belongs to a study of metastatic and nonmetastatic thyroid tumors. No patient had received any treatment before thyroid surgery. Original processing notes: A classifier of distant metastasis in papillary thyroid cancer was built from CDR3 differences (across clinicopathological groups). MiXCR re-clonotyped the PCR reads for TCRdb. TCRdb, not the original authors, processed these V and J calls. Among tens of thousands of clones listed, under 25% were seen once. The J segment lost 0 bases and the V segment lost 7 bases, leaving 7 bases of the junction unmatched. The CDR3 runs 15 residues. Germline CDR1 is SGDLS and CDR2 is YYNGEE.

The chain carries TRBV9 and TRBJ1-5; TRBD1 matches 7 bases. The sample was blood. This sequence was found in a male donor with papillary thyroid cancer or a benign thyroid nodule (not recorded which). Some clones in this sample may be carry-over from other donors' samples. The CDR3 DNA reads TGTGCCAGCGGCCGGGACAGCCATAGCAATCAGCCCCAGCATTTT. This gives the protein CASGRDSHSNQPQHF.